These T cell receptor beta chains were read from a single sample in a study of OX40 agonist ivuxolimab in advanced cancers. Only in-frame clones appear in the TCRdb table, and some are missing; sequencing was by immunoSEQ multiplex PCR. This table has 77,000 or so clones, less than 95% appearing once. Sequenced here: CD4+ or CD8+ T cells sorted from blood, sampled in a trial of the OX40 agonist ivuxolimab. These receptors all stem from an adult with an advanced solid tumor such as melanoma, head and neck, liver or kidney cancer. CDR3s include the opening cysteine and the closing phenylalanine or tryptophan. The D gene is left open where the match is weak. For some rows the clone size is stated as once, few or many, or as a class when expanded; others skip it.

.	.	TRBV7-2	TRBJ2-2	TGTGCCAGCAGCCCAAGAACGGTGAACACCGGGGAGCTGTTTTTT	CASSPRTVNTGELFF
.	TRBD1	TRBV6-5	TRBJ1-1	TGTGCCAGCAGTTACACCCTTTCAGGGGGCAGAACTGAAGCTTTCTTT	CASSYTLSGGRTEAFF
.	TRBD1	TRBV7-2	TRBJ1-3	TGTGCCAGCAGCCGGACAGGGGCGAAAGGAAACACCATATATTTT	CASSRTGAKGNTIYF
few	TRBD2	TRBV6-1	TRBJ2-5	TGTGCCAGCAGGACTAGCGGGAGTGAGACCCAGTACTTC	CASRTSGSETQYF
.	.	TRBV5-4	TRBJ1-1	TGTGCCAGCAGCTTGCTTCCGCTAGTGAACACTGAAGCTTTCTTT	CASSLLPLVNTEAFF
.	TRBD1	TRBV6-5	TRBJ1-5	TGTGCCAGCGGGGGACAGGAGGATCAGCCCCAGCATTTT	CASGGQEDQPQHF
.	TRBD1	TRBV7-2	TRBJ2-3	TGTGCCAGCAGCCCCGACAGGGTCAGAGGAGATACGCAGTATTTT	CASSPDRVRGDTQYF
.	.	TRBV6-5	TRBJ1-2	TGTGCCAGCAACCGAAATGCCAAGGCAGGTGATGGCTACACCTTC	CASNRNAKAGDGYTF
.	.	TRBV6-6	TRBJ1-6	TGTGCCAGCGGCTTAGACTTTTATAATTCACCCCTCCACTTT	CASGLDFYNSPLHF
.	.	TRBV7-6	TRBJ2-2	TGTGCCAGCAGCTTAGAGGTGACAACGAACACCGGGGAGCTGTTTTTT	CASSLEVTTNTGELFF
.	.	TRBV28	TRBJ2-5	TGTGCCACGGCACCCTCTAGCAGCAGTCAAGAGACCCAGTACTTC	CATAPSSSSQETQYF
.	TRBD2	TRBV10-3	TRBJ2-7	TGTGCCATCAGGGCTAGCGGGAGTGACGAGCAGTACTTC	CAIRASGSDEQYF
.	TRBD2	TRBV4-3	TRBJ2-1	TGCGCCAGCAGAAGCTGGGGGGGGACCTACAATGAGCAGTTCTTC	CASRSWGGTYNEQFF
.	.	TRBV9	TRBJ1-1	TGTGCCAGCAGCGTAGACGGGGGTAGGACTGAAGCTTTCTTT	CASSVDGGRTEAFF
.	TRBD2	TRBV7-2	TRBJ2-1	TGTGCCAGCAGCCCCCCGGGGGGTTCCTACAATGAGCAGTTCTTC	CASSPPGGSYNEQFF
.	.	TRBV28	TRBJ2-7	TGTGCCAGCAGTCTCGACGCAGGTCCGGACGAGCAGTACTTC	CASSLDAGPDEQYF
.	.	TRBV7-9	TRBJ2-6	TGTGCCAGCAGCGACCACTCTGGGGCCAACGTCCTGACTTTC	CASSDHSGANVLTF
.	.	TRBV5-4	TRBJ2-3	TGTGCCAGCAGCTTGGCCGGGTTGCAGACGCAGTATTTT	CASSLAGLQTQYF
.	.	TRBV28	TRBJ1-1	TGTGCCAGCAGTTTAGGGGGGGGCCCGAGGGCTTTCTTT	CASSLGGGPRAFF
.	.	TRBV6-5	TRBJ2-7	TGTGCCAGCAGTTATGGTACGGGGGAGTACTTC	CASSYGTGEYF
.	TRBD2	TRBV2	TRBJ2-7	TGTGCCTCCCGGGGGGGGATTTCCATGGACGAGCAGTACTTC	CASRGGISMDEQYF
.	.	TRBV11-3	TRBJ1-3	TGTGCCAGCAGCTTCCGGGGGCCCGCGAACACCATATATTTT	CASSFRGPANTIYF
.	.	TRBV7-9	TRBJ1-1	TGTGCCAGCAGCTCCGAACCCTTCACTGAAGCTTTCTTT	CASSSEPFTEAFF
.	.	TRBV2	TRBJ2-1	TGTGCCAGCAGTGAAGGGGTAGTTTCTGCCAATGAGCAGTTCTTC	CASSEGVVSANEQFF
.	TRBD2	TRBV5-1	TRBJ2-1	TGCGCCAGCAGCCCGGGACTAGCGGGAGCTGAGCAGTTCTTC	CASSPGLAGAEQFF
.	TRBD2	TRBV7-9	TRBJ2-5	TGTGCCAGCAGCCGGAGCGGGGGCCTTCAAGAGACCCAGTACTTC	CASSRSGGLQETQYF
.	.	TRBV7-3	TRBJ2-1	TGTGCCAGCAGCTTAACGGGGGACTCCTACAATGAGCAGTTCTTC	CASSLTGDSYNEQFF
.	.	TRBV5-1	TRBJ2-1	TGCGCCAGCAGCCCGGAGCACGGGTACGGTGAGCAGTTCTTC	CASSPEHGYGEQFF
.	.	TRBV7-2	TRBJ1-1	TGTGCCAGCAGCTCGACACCGGGCTCCCTAAGGGGGACTGAAGCTTTCTTT	CASSSTPGSLRGTEAFF
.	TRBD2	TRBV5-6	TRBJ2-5	TGTGCCAGCAGCTCTAGCGGGGGGGCGTTTGGGACCCAGTACTTC	CASSSSGGAFGTQYF
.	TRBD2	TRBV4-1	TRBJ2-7	TGCGCCAGCAGCTACAGCCGGACTAGCGCGGGCTACGAGCAGTACTTC	CASSYSRTSAGYEQYF
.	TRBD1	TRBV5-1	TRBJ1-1	TGCGCCAGCAGCTCCGACAGGGCTGCGGCTGAAGCTTTCTTT	CASSSDRAAAEAFF
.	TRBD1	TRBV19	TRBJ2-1	TGTGCCAGTAGTCTCGGACAGGTCGGGAATGAGCAGTTCTTC	CASSLGQVGNEQFF
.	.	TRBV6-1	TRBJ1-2	TGTGCCAGCAGTGAAGAGGTGGGGTTTGGCTACACCTTC	CASSEEVGFGYTF
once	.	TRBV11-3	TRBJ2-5	TGTGCCAGCAGCTTGCAGGACAGTCAAGAGACCCAGTACTTC	CASSLQDSQETQYF
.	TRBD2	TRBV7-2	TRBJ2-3	TGTGCCAGCAGCTTAGCGGGACTAGCCGGGGACGATACGCAGTATTTT	CASSLAGLAGDDTQYF
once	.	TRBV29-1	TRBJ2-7	TGCAGCGCTACCCGGGACAAGGGCACCCGGACCTACGAGCAGTACTTC	CSATRDKGTRTYEQYF
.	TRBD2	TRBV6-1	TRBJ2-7	TGTGCCAGCCGGGCCCTAGCGGGCGGGTCCTACGAGCAGTACTTC	CASRALAGGSYEQYF
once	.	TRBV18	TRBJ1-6	TGTGCCAGCTCACAGGGTAGGGATTCACCCCTCCACTTT	CASSQGRDSPLHF
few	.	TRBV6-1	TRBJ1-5	TGTGCCAGCAGTGAAGAGGCAGCCCGCAATCAGCCCCAGCATTTT	CASSEEAARNQPQHF
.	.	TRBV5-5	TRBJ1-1	TGTGCCAGCAGGTCCCGACAGAAGAACACTGAAGCTTTCTTT	CASRSRQKNTEAFF
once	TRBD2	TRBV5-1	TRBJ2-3	TGCGCCAGCAGCTTGGTAGCGGGAGTGACAGATACGCAGTATTTT	CASSLVAGVTDTQYF
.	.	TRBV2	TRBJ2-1	TGTGCCAGCAGTGAAACGTCGCATGAGCAGTTCTTC	CASSETSHEQFF
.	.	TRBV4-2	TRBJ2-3	TGTGCCAGCAGCCAAGTAGTATCCCGCACAGATACGCAGTATTTT	CASSQVVSRTDTQYF
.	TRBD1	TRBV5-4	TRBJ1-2	TGTGCCAGCAGCAGGGACAGGGACGTCCGCTACACCTTC	CASSRDRDVRYTF
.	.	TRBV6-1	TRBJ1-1	TGTGCCAGCAACTTCGTTCAGAACACTGAAGCTTTCTTT	CASNFVQNTEAFF
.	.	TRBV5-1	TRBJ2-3	TGCGCCAGCAGCTTGGTTGCGGGGACGCAGTATTTT	CASSLVAGTQYF